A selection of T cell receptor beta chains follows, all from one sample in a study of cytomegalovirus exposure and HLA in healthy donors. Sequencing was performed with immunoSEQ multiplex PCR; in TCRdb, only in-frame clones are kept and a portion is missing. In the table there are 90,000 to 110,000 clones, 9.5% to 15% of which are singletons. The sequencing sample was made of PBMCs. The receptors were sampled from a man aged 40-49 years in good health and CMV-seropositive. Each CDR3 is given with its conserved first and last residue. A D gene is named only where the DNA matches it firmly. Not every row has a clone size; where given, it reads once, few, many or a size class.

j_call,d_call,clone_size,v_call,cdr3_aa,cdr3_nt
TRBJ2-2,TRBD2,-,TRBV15,CATSSPSGREAGELFF,TGTGCCACCAGCAGTCCGAGCGGGAGGGAAGCCGGGGAGCTGTTTTTT
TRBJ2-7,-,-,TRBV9,CASSVDSGVSYEQYF,TGTGCCAGCAGCGTAGATTCAGGGGTCTCCTACGAGCAGTACTTC
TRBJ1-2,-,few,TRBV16,CASSDGGIYGYTF,TGTGCCAGCAGCGACGGAGGAATCTATGGCTACACCTTC
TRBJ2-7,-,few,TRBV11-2,CASSAAGYEQYF,TGTGCCAGCAGCGCTGCGGGCTACGAGCAGTACTTC
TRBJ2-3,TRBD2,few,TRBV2,CASRRGLAGTDTQYF,TGTGCCAGCAGGAGGGGACTAGCGGGGACAGATACGCAGTATTTT
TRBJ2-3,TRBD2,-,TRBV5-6,CASSPSGSTDTQYF,TGTGCCAGCAGCCCTAGCGGGAGCACAGATACGCAGTATTTT
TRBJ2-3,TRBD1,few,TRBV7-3,CASSPQTGSTDTQYF,TGTGCCAGCAGCCCCCAGACAGGGAGCACAGATACGCAGTATTTT
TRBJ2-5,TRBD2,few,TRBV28,CASSLPLAGVEETQYF,TGTGCCAGCAGTTTACCCCTAGCGGGAGTTGAAGAGACCCAGTACTTC
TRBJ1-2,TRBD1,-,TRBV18,CASSPLGQGSQFYGYTF,TGTGCCAGCTCACCATTGGGACAGGGATCCCAATTCTATGGCTACACCTTC
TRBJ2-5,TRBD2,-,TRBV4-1,CASSSSGSETQYF,TGCGCCAGCAGCTCTAGCGGGAGTGAGACCCAGTACTTC
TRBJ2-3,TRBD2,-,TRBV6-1,CASLHGREFIDTQYF,TGTGCCAGCCTTCACGGGCGGGAGTTTATAGATACGCAGTATTTT
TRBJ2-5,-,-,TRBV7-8,CASSLARTGKETQYF,TGTGCCAGCAGCTTAGCGCGAACAGGGAAAGAGACCCAGTACTTC
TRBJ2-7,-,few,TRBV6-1,CASSPGVSYEQYF,TGTGCCAGCAGTCCCGGGGTCTCCTACGAGCAGTACTTC
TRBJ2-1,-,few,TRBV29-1,CSGGTPTYNEQFF,TGCAGCGGAGGGACACCCACCTACAATGAGCAGTTCTTC
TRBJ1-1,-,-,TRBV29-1,CSVASGEANTEAFF,TGCAGCGTCGCTTCAGGGGAAGCGAACACTGAAGCTTTCTTT
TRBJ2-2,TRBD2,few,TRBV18,CASSPQTSPTGELFF,TGTGCCAGCTCACCACAGACTAGCCCTACCGGGGAGCTGTTTTTT
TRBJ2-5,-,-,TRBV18,CASSPRAQETQYF,TGTGCCAGCTCACCACGAGCCCAAGAGACCCAGTACTTC
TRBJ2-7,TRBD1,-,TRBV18,CASSTGGEQYF,TGTGCCAGCTCGACAGGGGGCGAGCAGTACTTC
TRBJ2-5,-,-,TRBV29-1,CSAGTGGSETQYF,TGCAGCGCTGGGACGGGGGGCTCAGAGACCCAGTACTTC
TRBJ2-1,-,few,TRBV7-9,CASTREYEQFF,TGTGCCAGCACTCGGGAGTATGAGCAGTTCTTC
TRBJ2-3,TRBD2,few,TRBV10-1,CASSETSGKTDTQYF,TGCGCCAGCAGTGAGACTAGCGGGAAGACAGATACGCAGTATTTT
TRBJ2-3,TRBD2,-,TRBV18,CASSPPRGTSGSTDTQYF,TGTGCCAGCTCACCACCCCGAGGGACTAGCGGGAGCACAGATACGCAGTATTTT
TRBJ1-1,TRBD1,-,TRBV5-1,CASTRDRSTEAFF,TGCGCCAGCACCAGGGACAGGTCTACTGAAGCTTTCTTT
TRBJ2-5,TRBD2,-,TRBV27,CASSSGLAGRETQYF,TGTGCCAGCAGTTCAGGACTAGCGGGTAGAGAGACCCAGTACTTC
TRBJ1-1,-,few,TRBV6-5,CASSYSFGTEAFF,TGTGCCAGCAGTTACTCGTTCGGCACTGAAGCTTTCTTT
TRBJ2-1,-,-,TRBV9,CASSVGTASYNEQFF,TGTGCCAGCAGCGTAGGTACAGCCTCCTACAATGAGCAGTTCTTC
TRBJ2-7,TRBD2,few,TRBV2,CASSSGLATYEQYF,TGTGCCAGCAGCTCCGGACTAGCAACCTACGAGCAGTACTTC
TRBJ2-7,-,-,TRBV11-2,CASSLAGAYEQYF,TGTGCCAGCAGCTTAGCGGGGGCCTACGAGCAGTACTTC
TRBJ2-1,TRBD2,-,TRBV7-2,CASRSGGSYNEQFF,TGTGCCAGCAGGAGCGGGGGCTCCTACAATGAGCAGTTCTTC
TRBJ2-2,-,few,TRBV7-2,CASSLFLGAGELFF,TGTGCCAGCAGCCTCTTCTTAGGGGCCGGGGAGCTGTTTTTT
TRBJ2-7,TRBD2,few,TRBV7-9,CASSLSLAGGPYEQYF,TGTGCCAGCAGCTTATCTTTAGCGGGAGGGCCGTACGAGCAGTACTTC
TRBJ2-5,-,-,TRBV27,CASKGSRGKETQYF,TGTGCCAGCAAGGGGAGTCGCGGGAAAGAGACCCAGTACTTC
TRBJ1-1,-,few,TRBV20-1,CSAGTGREAFF,TGCAGTGCAGGAACAGGGCGCGAAGCTTTCTTT
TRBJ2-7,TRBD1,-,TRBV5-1,CASATGTGGPYEQYF,TGCGCCAGCGCCACCGGGACAGGGGGACCTTACGAGCAGTACTTC
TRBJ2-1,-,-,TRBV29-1,CSVSSVSYNEQFF,TGCAGCGTGTCTAGCGTATCCTACAATGAGCAGTTCTTC
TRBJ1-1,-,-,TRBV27,CASSLRGNTEAFF,TGTGCCAGCAGTTTAAGGGGGAACACTGAAGCTTTCTTT
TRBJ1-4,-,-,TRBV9,CASSVGQNEKLFF,TGTGCCAGCAGCGTAGGGCAGAATGAAAAACTGTTTTTT
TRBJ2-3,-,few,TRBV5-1,CASSLVSADTQYF,TGCGCCAGCAGCTTGGTTTCAGCAGATACGCAGTATTTT
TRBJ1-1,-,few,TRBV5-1,CASSLGGDGAFF,TGCGCCAGCAGCTTGGGGGGGGACGGAGCTTTCTTT